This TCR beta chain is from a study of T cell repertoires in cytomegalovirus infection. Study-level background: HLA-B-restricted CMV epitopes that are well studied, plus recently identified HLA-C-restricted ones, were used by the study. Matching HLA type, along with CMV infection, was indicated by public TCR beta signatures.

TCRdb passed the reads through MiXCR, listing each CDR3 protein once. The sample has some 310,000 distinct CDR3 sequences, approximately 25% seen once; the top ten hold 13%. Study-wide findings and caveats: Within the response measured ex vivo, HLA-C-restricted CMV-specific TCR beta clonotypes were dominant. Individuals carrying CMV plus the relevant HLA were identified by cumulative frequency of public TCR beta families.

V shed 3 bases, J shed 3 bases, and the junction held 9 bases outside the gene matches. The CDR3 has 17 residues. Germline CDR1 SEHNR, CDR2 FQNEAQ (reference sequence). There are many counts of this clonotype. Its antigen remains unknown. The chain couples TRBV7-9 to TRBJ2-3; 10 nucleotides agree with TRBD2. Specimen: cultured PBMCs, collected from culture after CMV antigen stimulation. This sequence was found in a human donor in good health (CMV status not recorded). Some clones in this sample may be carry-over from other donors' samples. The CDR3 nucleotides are TGTGCCAGCAGCTTGCTAGCGGGGGCTTCTGGGACAGATACGCAGTATTTT. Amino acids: CASSLLAGASGTDTQYF.